This entry features one TCR beta chain sequence. Antigen specificity is unknown. It was with 60 Vbeta and 13 Jbeta primers that the PCR ran. Clones were sequenced by immunoSEQ multiplex PCR, and TCRdb holds only the in-frame ones, with some missing. The sample holds about 240,000 clones, about 81% seen once. These data come from a study of cytomegalovirus exposure and HLA in healthy donors. Study-level results: HLA restriction was apparent for most CMV-associated TCR beta chains in a later analysis. Reports credit the classifier with highly specific, highly sensitive diagnosis of cytomegalovirus status.

The CDR3 sequence is 11 residues long. In germline, CDR1 is DFQATT, CDR2 SNEGSKA (reference sequence). Between the trimmed V and J ends, which lost 6 bases and 0 bases, there was a span of 5 bases. The chain carries TRBV20-1 and TRBJ1-2; D is unclear. The sequence was collected from an older woman in good health and CMV-seropositive. Sequenced material: PBMCs. In DNA, the CDR3 is TGCAGTGCCGTCCCTAACTATGGCTACACCTTC. Amino acid sequence: CSAVPNYGYTF.